This T cell receptor beta chain was recorded in a study of a mutant IDH1 vaccine in newly diagnosed glioma. This CDR3 region has 15 residues. Germline assignment: CDR1 SGHRS and CDR2 YFSETQ. V lost 1 base and J lost 0, with 10 bases in between. Method: immunoSEQ multiplex PCR; TCRdb's copy keeps in-frame clones and lacks some. The sample shows around 57,000 clones, approximately 80% of them seen only once. Time point described: week 35, safety follow-up. Mutant IDH1 20-mer peptide, at 300 ug, made up each vaccine dose, with topical imiquimod. To note about this clone: What it binds is not known.

This receptor was obtained from a man aged 25-45 years with glioma. This specimen was PBMCs, taken from a glioma patient whose treatment included an IDH1 peptide vaccine. The rearrangement links TRBV5-1 to TRBJ1-2; D unresolved. CDR3 sequence: CASSLFTSTNYGYTF. The CDR3 DNA sequence: TGCGCCAGCAGCTTGTTTACCAGTACTAACTATGGCTACACCTTC. Based on the CDR3 plus reference TRBV5-1 and TRBJ1-2, the full variable domain is KAGVTQTPRYLIKTRGQQVTLSCSPISGHRSVSWYQQTPGQGLQFLFEYFSETQRNKGNFPGRFSGRQFSNSRSEMNVSTLELGDSALYLCASSLFTSTNYGYTFGSGTRLTVV.